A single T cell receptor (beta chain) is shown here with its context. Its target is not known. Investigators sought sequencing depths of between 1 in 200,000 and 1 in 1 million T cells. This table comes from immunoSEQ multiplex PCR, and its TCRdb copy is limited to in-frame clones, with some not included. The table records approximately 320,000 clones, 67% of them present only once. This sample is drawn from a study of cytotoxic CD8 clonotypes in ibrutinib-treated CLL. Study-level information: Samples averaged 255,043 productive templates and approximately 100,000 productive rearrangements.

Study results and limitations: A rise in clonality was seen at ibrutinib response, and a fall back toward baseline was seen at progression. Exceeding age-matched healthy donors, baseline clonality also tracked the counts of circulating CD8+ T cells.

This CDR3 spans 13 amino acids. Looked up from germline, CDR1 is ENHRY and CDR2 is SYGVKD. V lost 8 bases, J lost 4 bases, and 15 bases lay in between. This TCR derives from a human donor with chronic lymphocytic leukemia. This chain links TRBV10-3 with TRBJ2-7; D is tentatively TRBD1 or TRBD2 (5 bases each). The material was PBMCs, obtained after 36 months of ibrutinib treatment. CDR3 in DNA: TGTGCCATCCGTAGAACTGAGGGGTACGAGCAGTACTTC. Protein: CAIRRTEGYEQYF.